Shown below are 19 T cell receptor beta chains from a single sample sequenced in a study of glioma-infiltrating T cells after dendritic cell vaccination. Only in-frame clones appear in the TCRdb table, and some are missing; sequencing was by immunoSEQ multiplex PCR. The table includes fewer than 75,000 clones, 81% detected once. Sequenced material: blood, taken before dendritic cell vaccination. The receptors stem from a human donor with glioblastoma.

The genes are TRBV19 and TRBJ2-2, with 8 bases lining up with TRBD2. The CDR3 contains 16 residues. With V trimmed by 6 bases and J by 2 bases, 8 bases remained unmatched. CDR1 is LNHDA and CDR2 is SQIVND in the germline V gene (reference sequence). Here the CDR3 DNA reads TGTGCCAGTAGCCTTCGACTAGCGACAAACACCGGGGAGCTGTTTTTT. Its protein is CASSLRLATNTGELFF.

This rearrangement joins TRBV5-8 to TRBJ2-7; a possible D gene is TRBD1 (6 bases). Germline-derived CDR1 and CDR2 are SGHTS and YDEGEE. Trimming stripped 2 bases from V and 3 bases from J, with 15 bases between. This CDR3 is built from 15 residues. The CDR3 loop is CASSFTGQRNYEQYF. The CDR3 DNA sequence: TGTGCCAGCAGCTTCACAGGGCAACGGAACTACGAGCAGTACTTC.

This rearrangement joins TRBV10-3 to TRBJ2-1, with TRBD1 matching over 10 bases. This CDR3 is built from 16 residues. V lost 2 bases to trimming and J lost 6 bases; unmatched junction nucleotides: 7. CDR1 is ENHRY and CDR2 is SYGVKD in the germline V gene. The DNA for the CDR3 is TGTGCCATCAGTGAGCTTGGCGGGACAGGGGTCAATGAGCAGTTCTTC. It is translated as CAISELGGTGVNEQFF.

J is TRBJ1-2 and V is TRBV18; a possible D gene is TRBD1 (6 bases). The CDR3 totals 14 residues. Trimming stripped 3 bases from V and 2 bases from J, with 10 bases between. Per the germline V gene, CDR1 is KGHSH and CDR2 is LQKENI. The CDR3 is CASSPSGQNYGYTF. The CDR3 coding sequence is TGTGCCAGCTCACCGTCAGGACAGAACTATGGCTACACCTTC.

The V call is TRBV7-2, the J call TRBJ2-2; weak D call: TRBD2 (7 bases). Germline CDR1 and CDR2: SGHTA and FQGNSA. Trimming shortened V by 2 bases and J by 4 bases, and 14 bases separated the two germline ends. There are 16 residues in the CDR3. DNA of the CDR3: TGTGCCAGCAGCTTAAGGGGGGGGGCCCTCACCGGGGAGCTGTTTTTT. Amino acid sequence: CASSLRGGALTGELFF.

This chain connects TRBV19 to TRBJ2-3, with 7 bases fitting TRBD2. The CDR3 runs to 15 residues. The V and J ends lost 4 bases and 1 base, in that order; junction bases with no gene match: 5. Germline V gene data show CDR1 as LNHDA and CDR2 as SQIVND (reference sequence). The CDR3 sequence is CASSKLAGGTDTQYF. The CDR3 nucleotides read TGTGCCAGTAGTAAGCTGGCGGGGGGCACAGATACGCAGTATTTT.

The chain joins TRBV5-1 to TRBJ1-1, with D possibly being TRBD1 (5 bases). The CDR3 sequence is 13 residues long. Trimming took off 4 bases at V and 3 bases at J, with 10 bases between the two ends. From germline, CDR1 is SGHRS and CDR2 YFSETQ. CDR3 residues: CASSIFRDTEAFF. In nucleotides, the CDR3 is TGCGCCAGCAGCATTTTCAGGGACACTGAAGCTTTCTTT.

V usage is TRBV7-6 and J usage is TRBJ2-3; possibly TRBD1 for D (5 bases). Per the germline V gene, CDR1 is SGHVS and CDR2 is FNYEAQ. This CDR3 has 14 amino acids. Trimming took 1 base from V and 5 from J, leaving 10 bases between them. CDR3 sequence: CASSLDPGLDTQYF. In nucleotides, the CDR3 is TGTGCCAGCAGCTTAGACCCAGGGCTAGATACGCAGTATTTT. Based on the CDR3 plus reference TRBV7-6 and TRBJ2-3, the full variable domain is GAGVSQSPRYKVTKRGQDVALRCDPISGHVSLYWYRQALGQGPEFLTYFNYEAQQDKSGLPNDRFSAERPEGSISTLTIQRTEQRDSAMYRCASSLDPGLDTQYFGPGTRLTVL.

The chain recombines TRBV18 with TRBJ1-2, with D possibly matching TRBD1 (5 bases). This CDR3 is built from 13 residues. The V and J ends lost 6 bases and 3 bases respectively, with 11 bases between them. Germline V gives CDR1 KGHSH, CDR2 LQKENI. CDR3 nucleotides: TGTGCCAGCTCCCCCGGGGGGGACTATGGCTACACCTTC. Its protein is CASSPGGDYGYTF. Full variable domain (outside the CDR3, taken from reference TRBV18 and TRBJ1-2): NAGVMQNPRHLVRRRGQEARLRCSPMKGHSHVYWYRQLPEEGLKFMVYLQKENIIDESGMPKERFSAEFPKEGPSILRIQQVVRGDSAAYFCASSPGGDYGYTFGSGTRLTVV.

J is TRBJ1-2 and V is TRBV5-1; 8 positions match TRBD1. V lost 4 bases and J lost 3; bases outside the gene matches: 5. CDR1 and CDR2 (germline): SGHRS, YFSETQ. The CDR3 totals 14 residues. For the CDR3, the DNA is TGCGCCAGCAGCGGGGGACAGGAGTACTATGGCTACACCTTC. Translating it yields CASSGGQEYYGYTF.

This sequence joins TRBV2 and TRBJ2-2; D remains ambiguous. The CDR3 loop spans 15 amino acids. The V and J ends lost 4 bases and 3 bases respectively, with 12 bases between them. CDR1 is SNHLY, CDR2 FYNNEI, per germline. The CDR3, as DNA: TGTGCCAGCAGTGGTAGCCTTAAGGACACCGGGGAGCTGTTTTTT. Its protein is CASSGSLKDTGELFF. The full variable domain, rest sourced from reference TRBV2 and TRBJ2-2, is EPEVTQTPSHQVTQMGQEVILRCVPISNHLYFYWYRQILGQKVEFLVSFYNNEISEKSEIFDDQFSVERPDGSNFTLKIRSTKLEDSAMYFCASSGSLKDTGELFFGEGSRLTVL.

The chain couples TRBV7-9 to TRBJ2-2, with 8 nucleotides matching TRBD2. Trimming took 3 bases from V and 2 from J; bases not matched to a gene: 5. Germline V CDR1 and CDR2: SEHNR, FQNEAQ (reference sequence). This CDR3 is built from 16 residues. The CDR3 nucleotides read TGTGCCAGCAGCTTGTCCGGGGGGGGAAACACCGGGGAGCTGTTTTTT. Translation: CASSLSGGGNTGELFF.

The genes are TRBV25-1 and TRBJ1-2; 8 nucleotides match TRBD1. The CDR3 consists of 16 residues. Germline lookup yields CDR1 MGHDK and CDR2 SYGVNS. Germline trimming cut 3 bases from V and 3 bases from J; bases unmatched to any gene: 9. CDR3 in amino acids: CASSDSGDRTHYGYTF. Written as DNA, the CDR3 is TGTGCCAGCAGTGACTCAGGGGACAGGACCCACTATGGCTACACCTTC.

The CDR3 DNA is TGTGCCAGCAGGCCCGGGACAGGGGTTAGCACCGGGGAGCTGTTTTTT. Its translation: CASRPGTGVSTGELFF. J is TRBJ2-2 and V is TRBV2, with TRBD1 matching over 10 bases. The CDR3 sequence is 16 residues long. Germline CDR1 SNHLY, CDR2 FYNNEI. The V and J ends lost 6 bases and 4 bases, in that order; junction bases with no gene match: 8. Full variable domain (remainder filled in from reference TRBV2 and TRBJ2-2): EPEVTQTPSHQVTQMGQEVILRCVPISNHLYFYWYRQILGQKVEFLVSFYNNEISEKSEIFDDQFSVERPDGSNFTLKIRSTKLEDSAMYFCASRPGTGVSTGELFFGEGSRLTVL.

V and J are TRBV29-1 and TRBJ1-1; D is uncertain. V gave up 8 bases and J gave up 1 base, with 8 bases separating them. This CDR3 has 11 residues. In germline, CDR1 is SQVTM, CDR2 ANQGSEA. The CDR3 DNA is TGCAGCATACGACAGAACACTGAAGCTTTCTTT. The encoded protein is CSIRQNTEAFF. Full variable domain (missing parts from reference TRBV29-1 and TRBJ1-1): SAVISQKPSRDICQRGTSLTIQCQVDSQVTMMFWYRQQPGQSLTLIATANQGSEATYESGFVIDKFPISRPNLTFSTLTVSNMSPEDSSIYLCSIRQNTEAFFGQGTRLTVV.

The table lists this clone with a count of one. This sequence joins TRBV7-3 and TRBJ2-2, with D possibly matching TRBD2 (5 bases). CDR1 SGHTA and CDR2 FQGTGA come from the germline V gene. CDR3 size: 16 residues. Trimming removed 4 bases from V and 4 bases from J, with 16 bases in between. The CDR3 DNA is TGTGCCAGCAGCTACTCGTCCCGCGCGGGCACCGGGGAGCTGTTTTTT. As protein: CASSYSSRAGTGELFF. The complete variable domain, with remaining parts taken from reference TRBV7-3 and TRBJ2-2, reads GAGVSQTPSNKVTEKGKYVELRCDPISGHTALYWYRQSLGQGPEFLIYFQGTGAADDSGLPNDRFFAVRPEGSVSTLKIQRTERGDSAVYLCASSYSSRAGTGELFFGEGSRLTVL.

The chain employs TRBV7-9 and TRBJ1-1; weak D call: TRBD1 (6 bases). Germline V CDR1 and CDR2: SEHNR, FQNEAQ (reference sequence). There are 15 residues in the CDR3. With 5 bases removed from V and 4 bases from J, the gap between germline ends came to 17 bases. The CDR3 DNA is TGTGCCAGCAGCCTACAGGCCGAACAGGGCACTGAAGCTTTCTTT. Translation: CASSLQAEQGTEAFF.

The rearrangement links TRBV5-4 to TRBJ1-6, with D possibly TRBD1 on 6 matching bases. The CDR3 is 16 residues long. The V end was cut by 0 bases, the J end by 10 bases, with 17 bases between. Germline V gives CDR1 SGHNT, CDR2 YYREEE (reference sequence). In nucleotides, the CDR3 is TGTGCCAGCAGCTTGGGTGGACAGCCCAAATACTCACCCCTCCACTTT. This encodes CASSLGGQPKYSPLHF.

There are a few counts of this clone. This sample includes further DNA sequences coding for the same CDR3. The chain recombines TRBV4-1 with TRBJ1-1; the D is unclear. V lost 0 bases and J 6 bases, leaving 8 bases between the germline ends. Germline V gives CDR1 MGHRA, CDR2 YSYEKL. The CDR3 consists of 13 residues. The CDR3 nucleotides read TGCGCCAGCAGCCAAGATCGGAGGTCTGAAGCTTTCTTT. Encoded protein: CASSQDRRSEAFF.